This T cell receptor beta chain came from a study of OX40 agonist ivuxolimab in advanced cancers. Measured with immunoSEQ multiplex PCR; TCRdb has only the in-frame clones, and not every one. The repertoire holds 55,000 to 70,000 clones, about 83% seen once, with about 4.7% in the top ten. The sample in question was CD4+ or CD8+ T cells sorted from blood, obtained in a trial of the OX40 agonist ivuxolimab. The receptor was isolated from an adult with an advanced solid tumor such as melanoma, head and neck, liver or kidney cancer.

CDR3 coding DNA: TGCGCCAGCAGCTTGGACGGGTCTTCTAGCACAGATACGCAGTATTTT. As protein: CASSLDGSSSTDTQYF. The chain links TRBV5-1 to TRBJ2-3; D not resolved. The germline V gene encodes CDR1 SGHRS and CDR2 YFSETQ. The CDR3 length is 16 residues. Trimming shortened V by 0 bases and J by 0 bases, and 11 bases separated the two germline ends. Full variable domain (remainder filled in from reference TRBV5-1 and TRBJ2-3): KAGVTQTPRYLIKTRGQQVTLSCSPISGHRSVSWYQQTPGQGLQFLFEYFSETQRNKGNFPGRFSGRQFSNSRSEMNVSTLELGDSALYLCASSLDGSSSTDTQYFGPGTRLTVL.